This TCR beta chain was recorded in a study of blood T cell repertoires in COVID-19. CDR3 size: 15 residues. From germline, CDR1 is SGDLS and CDR2 YYNGEE. V shed 0 bases and J shed 2 bases, with 12 bases lying between them. In the authors' workflow: Estimates of nucleated cell counts were drawn from the amplification of reference gene primers. The assay was immunoSEQ multiplex PCR, and TCRdb's table has in-frame clones only and misses some. V and J calls and clone size come straight from that table; D and trimming were deduced from the DNA. The table includes roughly 410,000 clones, 89% detected once.

The TCR was taken from a man aged 35 to 55 with acute or convalescent COVID-19. Sequenced: peripheral blood. This chain connects TRBV9 to TRBJ2-7; a weak D match, TRBD2 (7 bases). In DNA, the CDR3 is TGTGCCAGCAGCGTAGGTGGGAGGGGGGCCTACGAGCAGTACTTC. This gives the protein CASSVGGRGAYEQYF. Full variable domain (missing parts from reference TRBV9 and TRBJ2-7): DSGVTQTPKHLITATGQRVTLRCSPRSGDLSVYWYQQSLDQGLQFLIQYYNGEERAKGNILERFSAQQFPDLHSELNLSSLELGDSALYFCASSVGGRGAYEQYFGPGTRLTVT.